This TCR beta chain came from a study of radiation and T cells in renal cell carcinoma. Study-level results: Top tumor clonotypes rose in blood 2 weeks post-radiation, then contracted.

Deletions cut 1 base from V and 1 base from J, with 14 bases between. The CDR3 has 16 residues. Germline CDR1 SGHDT, CDR2 YYEEEE. As concerns this clone: No antigen is known for it.

Time point of the sample: blood 2 weeks post-SBRT. Noted treatment: 15 Gy SBRT to primary tumor, nephrectomy 4 weeks later. Serial blood draws occurred at baseline and 2 and 4 weeks post-SBRT. The table came from immunoSEQ multiplex PCR; TCRdb's copy has only in-frame clones and leaves some out. In the table there are tens of thousands of clones, 70% to 80% of which are singletons. The sequence came from a man between 60 and 70 years old with renal cell carcinoma. The V gene is TRBV5-6, the J gene TRBJ1-1, with unresolved D. This specimen was blood, taken from a patient whose treatment included radiotherapy and nephrectomy. The CDR3 reads CASSLPPMSPNTEAFF. Here the CDR3 DNA reads TGTGCCAGCAGCTTGCCCCCAATGTCCCCGAACACTGAAGCTTTCTTT. Full variable domain (rest looked up from reference TRBV5-6 and TRBJ1-1): DAGVTQSPTHLIKTRGQQVTLRCSPKSGHDTVSWYQQALGQGPQFIFQYYEEEERQRGNFPDRFSGHQFPNYSSELNVNALLLGDSALYLCASSLPPMSPNTEAFFGQGTRLTVV.